This is a list of T cell receptor beta chains from one sample in a study of blood T cell repertoires in COVID-19. Using immunoSEQ multiplex PCR, the repertoire was profiled, and TCRdb retains in-frame clones only, with some absent. The table lists roughly 120,000 clones, approximately 80% of them singletons. The material sequenced was peripheral blood. Receptors were obtained from an older man with acute or convalescent COVID-19. Both conserved end residues are part of each CDR3. Each record gives: D gene, clone size, J gene, V gene, CDR3 protein, CDR3 DNA. The D gene is left open where the match is weak. The listing skips clone size in some rows; elsewhere it reads once, few, many or a size class.

D gene: NA
clone size: NA
J gene: TRBJ2-3
V gene: TRBV6-2/TRBV6-3
CDR3 protein: CASSLVGASTDTQYF
CDR3 DNA: TGTGCCAGCAGTTTGGTGGGGGCCAGCACAGATACGCAGTATTTT

D gene: TRBD1
clone size: NA
J gene: TRBJ1-4
V gene: TRBV4-2
CDR3 protein: CASSRDRTGGEEKLFF
CDR3 DNA: TGTGCCAGCAGCCGAGACCGGACAGGGGGAGAGGAAAAACTGTTTTTT

D gene: NA
clone size: NA
J gene: TRBJ2-5
V gene: TRBV5-1
CDR3 protein: CASSLFSYQETQYF
CDR3 DNA: TGCGCCAGCAGCTTGTTCAGTTATCAAGAGACCCAGTACTTC

D gene: TRBD1
clone size: NA
J gene: TRBJ2-3
V gene: TRBV7-3
CDR3 protein: CASSPGGTGFTDTQYF
CDR3 DNA: TGTGCCAGCAGCCCAGGGGGGACAGGGTTCACAGATACGCAGTATTTT

D gene: NA
clone size: NA
J gene: TRBJ1-2
V gene: TRBV4-1
CDR3 protein: CASSQAAGDYGYTF
CDR3 DNA: TGCGCCAGCAGCCAAGCGGCAGGGGACTATGGCTACACCTTC

D gene: TRBD1
clone size: NA
J gene: TRBJ1-1
V gene: TRBV7-8
CDR3 protein: CASTSRGQGARDTEAFF
CDR3 DNA: TGTGCCAGCACCTCCCGGGGACAGGGGGCTAGGGACACTGAAGCTTTCTTT

D gene: NA
clone size: NA
J gene: TRBJ2-5
V gene: TRBV9
CDR3 protein: CASSVGGRAEGETQYF
CDR3 DNA: TGTGCCAGCAGCGTAGGAGGAAGGGCGGAGGGGGAGACCCAGTACTTC

D gene: TRBD1
clone size: medium-sized
J gene: TRBJ2-1
V gene: TRBV18
CDR3 protein: CASSWGQGGKDEQFF
CDR3 DNA: TGTGCCAGCTCATGGGGACAGGGGGGTAAAGATGAGCAGTTCTTC

D gene: NA
clone size: NA
J gene: TRBJ1-1
V gene: TRBV11-3
CDR3 protein: CASSPDGLPSPATLQAFF
CDR3 DNA: TGTGCCAGCAGCCCAGACGGACTCCCGAGCCCCGCTACCTTGCAAGCTTTCTTT

D gene: NA
clone size: few
J gene: TRBJ1-6
V gene: TRBV7-2
CDR3 protein: CASSLVKTINTPLHF
CDR3 DNA: TGTGCCAGCAGCTTAGTCAAGACAATTAATACACCCCTCCACTTT

D gene: TRBD2
clone size: once
J gene: TRBJ2-1
V gene: TRBV6-5
CDR3 protein: CASKRGAGSNEQFF
CDR3 DNA: TGTGCCAGCAAGCGGGGGGCCGGGAGCAATGAGCAGTTCTTC

D gene: NA
clone size: NA
J gene: TRBJ2-2
V gene: TRBV5-4
CDR3 protein: CASSRGGGGPHTGELFF
CDR3 DNA: TGTGCCAGCAGCCGAGGAGGTGGCGGACCTCACACCGGGGAGCTGTTTTTT

D gene: TRBD2
clone size: few
J gene: TRBJ2-7
V gene: TRBV5-1
CDR3 protein: CASSLLAGNSYEQYF
CDR3 DNA: TGCGCCAGCAGCTTGCTAGCGGGCAACTCCTACGAGCAGTACTTC

D gene: TRBD1
clone size: NA
J gene: TRBJ2-7
V gene: TRBV6-4
CDR3 protein: CANKVDRGNSSNEQYF
CDR3 DNA: TGTGCCAACAAGGTAGACAGGGGCAATTCAAGCAACGAGCAGTACTTC

D gene: NA
clone size: NA
J gene: TRBJ1-5
V gene: TRBV30
CDR3 protein: CAWSGTVVGQPQHF
CDR3 DNA: TGTGCCTGGAGCGGAACAGTGGTCGGACAGCCCCAGCATTTT

D gene: TRBD1
clone size: NA
J gene: TRBJ2-7
V gene: TRBV20-1
CDR3 protein: CSASYGTGLGEQYF
CDR3 DNA: TGCAGTGCTAGTTATGGGACAGGGCTGGGCGAGCAGTACTTC

D gene: NA
clone size: NA
J gene: TRBJ2-5
V gene: TRBV20-1
CDR3 protein: CSVRGLETQYF
CDR3 DNA: TGCAGTGTACGGGGGTTAGAGACCCAGTACTTC

D gene: NA
clone size: few
J gene: TRBJ2-4
V gene: TRBV7-9
CDR3 protein: CASSSSPRDIQYF
CDR3 DNA: TGTGCCAGCAGCTCCTCTCCGCGGGACATTCAGTACTTC

D gene: TRBD1
clone size: NA
J gene: TRBJ1-5
V gene: TRBV20-1
CDR3 protein: CSASYYRGRGSNQPQHF
CDR3 DNA: TGCAGTGCTAGTTATTATAGGGGGCGAGGTAGCAATCAGCCCCAGCATTTT

D gene: TRBD2
clone size: NA
J gene: TRBJ2-3
V gene: TRBV6-5
CDR3 protein: CASTPSGGADTQYF
CDR3 DNA: TGTGCCAGCACGCCTAGCGGGGGGGCAGATACGCAGTATTTT